Sequencing of this TCR beta chain was carried out in a study of T-cell memory formation after mild COVID-19. TCRdb analysed the 5' RACE reads with MiXCR anew, one entry per CDR3 protein. Altogether about 430,000 distinct CDR3 sequences are present, about a sixth being singletons, with the ten largest covering 20% to 25%. The count of this clonotype is one. The antigen is not known. CDR3 size: 15 residues. Trimming cost V 4 bases and J 4 bases, with 14 bases left between them. In germline, CDR1 is LGHDT, CDR2 YNNKEL (reference sequence). Broader study findings: Specificity for SARS-CoV-2 was not confirmed among the second-wave clones peaking on day 37. The main location of contracting CD4+ clones was CM and EM, and that of contracting CD8+ clones was EMRA.

V usage is TRBV3-1 and J usage is TRBJ1-5, with D possibly being TRBD1 (5 bases). The TCR sequence derives from a man in his late teens or twenties who had mild COVID-19 (a few samples of this study predate the infection). Cell type and time point are not known. The sample was PBMCs or a T cell subset sorted from them (not recorded which). CDR3 residues: CASSRGDGSNQPQHF. CDR3 coding DNA: TGTGCCAGCAGCCGAGGGGACGGATCAAATCAGCCCCAGCATTTT.